Listed below are T cell receptor beta chains from one sample, sequenced in a study of CD8 T cells in Susac syndrome. MiXCR, applied by TCRdb to the immunoSEQ multiplex PCR reads, yields one record per CDR3 protein. In the table there are around 200,000 distinct CDR3 sequences, roughly nine tenths of which are singletons. The source material was CD8+ T cells from PBMCs. These receptors all come from a human donor with multiple sclerosis. Each CDR3 is given with its conserved first and last residue. D genes are given only for firm matches. Only part of the rows carry a size: once, few, many, or a class if the clone is expanded.

V	D	J	size	DNA	CDR3
TRBV7-9	-	TRBJ2-5	-	TGTGCCAGCAGCCAAACAGGGCCCCAAGAGACCCAGTACTTC	CASSQTGPQETQYF
TRBV2	-	TRBJ1-1	-	TGTGCCAGCAGTGAAGGCACCACAGGGAACACTGAAGCTTTCTTT	CASSEGTTGNTEAFF
TRBV19	TRBD1	TRBJ2-1	-	TGTGCCACCCAGACAGGGGGGAATGAGCAGTTCTTC	CATQTGGNEQFF
TRBV15	-	TRBJ2-1	-	TGTGCCACCAGCAGAAACGCACGGGGGGCTTACGGCGATGAGCAGTTCTTC	CATSRNARGAYGDEQFF
TRBV7-9	TRBD2	TRBJ2-5	-	TGTGCCAGCACCCTGGGAGGGCAGTGGGAGACCCAGTACTTC	CASTLGGQWETQYF
TRBV3-1	TRBD2	TRBJ2-7	once	TGTGCCAGCAGCCCCGGGACTAGCGGACGCCACCTCTTCTCCTACGAGCAGTACTTC	CASSPGTSGRHLFSYEQYF
TRBV19	-	TRBJ1-5	-	TGTGCCAGTACCCCTGGAGGGTTCAGCAATCAGCCCCAGCATTTT	CASTPGGFSNQPQHF
TRBV18	-	TRBJ1-2	once	TGTGCCACCTCACATTCAGGGGACTATGGCTACACCTTC	CATSHSGDYGYTF
TRBV6-1	-	TRBJ2-7	-	TGTGCCAGCATCAGGTCCTACGAGCAGTACTTC	CASIRSYEQYF
TRBV19	-	TRBJ2-7	few	TGTGCCAGTGGCCCGGGGCAATACGAGCAGTACTTC	CASGPGQYEQYF
TRBV7-9	-	TRBJ1-5	-	TGTGCCAGCAGCTTAGCCGCTAGCCCGGGGCCCCAGCATTTT	CASSLAASPGPQHF
TRBV5-6	TRBD1	TRBJ2-4	-	TGTGCCAGTGCTCCGGGACAGGGGAACATTCAGTACTTC	CASAPGQGNIQYF
TRBV7-8	-	TRBJ1-1	few	TGTGCCAGCAGCTTAGCGCTTCTCAGCACTGAAGCTTTCTTT	CASSLALLSTEAFF
TRBV19	-	TRBJ2-1	-	TGTGCCAGTAGTCCGGGGCAGCCCTCCTACAATGAGCAGTTCTTC	CASSPGQPSYNEQFF
TRBV5-8	-	TRBJ1-2	-	TGTGCCAGCAGCTTGGACAGGGAGGGTGGCTACACCTTC	CASSLDREGGYTF
TRBV9	-	TRBJ1-1	once	TGTGCCAGCAGCACCTCTTCCGGGACACCAATTGAAGCTTTCTTT	CASSTSSGTPIEAFF
TRBV11-2	-	TRBJ2-5	few	TGTGCCAGCAGCTCCTATGACAGCCTGGGGGAGACCCAGTACTTC	CASSSYDSLGETQYF
TRBV19	TRBD1	TRBJ2-7	-	TGTGCCAGTAGTACTACCGGGACAGGGTACGAGCAGTACTTC	CASSTTGTGYEQYF
TRBV13	TRBD1	TRBJ2-5	-	TGTGCCAGCAGCCCCCGGGGACAGTCCCAAGAGACCCAGTACTTC	CASSPRGQSQETQYF
TRBV20-1	TRBD1	TRBJ2-1	-	TGCAGTGCTAGAGAAGAGGGGGCGAGCTCCTACAATGAGCAGTTCTTC	CSAREEGASSYNEQFF
TRBV7-2	-	TRBJ2-7	once	TGTGCCAGCAGCTTAGGGTACGGGCACGAGCAGTACTTC	CASSLGYGHEQYF
TRBV9	-	TRBJ2-1	-	TGTGCCAGCAGCGTAGGATTTTTGTACAATGAGCAGTTCTTC	CASSVGFLYNEQFF
TRBV4-1	-	TRBJ1-2	-	TGCGCCAGCAGCCCTACAGGCAGGGTAAATGGCTACACCTTC	CASSPTGRVNGYTF
TRBV20-1	-	TRBJ1-2	once	TGCAGTGCTAGAGATGGGGGGGGTCTTCGGTATGGCTACACCTTC	CSARDGGGLRYGYTF
TRBV25-1	-	TRBJ1-3	-	TGTGCCAGCAGTGAATTTGAAACAGCAATCTCTGGAAACACCATATATTTT	CASSEFETAISGNTIYF
TRBV6-8	-	TRBJ2-3	few	TGTGCCAGCAGTTACGGCCCCGCAGATACGCAGTATTTT	CASSYGPADTQYF
TRBV10-3	-	TRBJ1-4	-	TGTGCCATCAGTGAGGAAACCAAAGGGAATGAAAAACTGTTTTTT	CAISEETKGNEKLFF
TRBV28	TRBD2	TRBJ2-7	-	TGTGCCAGCAGTTTTGGGCCCTCTACTAGCGGGCGCTGGGAGCAGTACTTC	CASSFGPSTSGRWEQYF
TRBV4-2	TRBD2	TRBJ2-3	-	TGTGCCAGCAGCCAAGCCCCTTTACGGACTAGCGGCACAGATACGCAGTATTTT	CASSQAPLRTSGTDTQYF
TRBV7-9	-	TRBJ1-2	-	TGTGCCAGCAGCTTAGAAGGGTTCGCGACCTATGGCTACACCTTC	CASSLEGFATYGYTF
TRBV6-5	-	TRBJ2-2	-	TGTGCCAGCAATCCGGAGAGCCGGTCGGCCGGGGAGCTGTTTTTT	CASNPESRSAGELFF
TRBV10-3	TRBD1	TRBJ2-1	-	TGTGCCATCAGTGAGGCACCGGGACAGGGGTTTGGGAATGAGCAGTTCTTC	CAISEAPGQGFGNEQFF
TRBV24-1	-	TRBJ1-6	-	TGTGCCACCAGTGTCGGGATTAATTCACCCCTCCACTTT	CATSVGINSPLHF
TRBV4-1	TRBD1	TRBJ1-2	-	TGCGCCAGCAGCCATCCGGGACAGGGGGTTTTTGACTACACCTTC	CASSHPGQGVFDYTF
TRBV7-3	TRBD2	TRBJ2-2	-	TGTGCCAGCAGCCAGATAGCGGGAGGTACCGGGGAGCTGTTTTTT	CASSQIAGGTGELFF
TRBV6-2/TRBV6-3	-	TRBJ2-1	-	TGTGCCAGCAGCCTCAATAGTAAGCAGTTCTTC	CASSLNSKQFF